A selection of T cell receptor beta chains follows, all from one sample in a study of cytomegalovirus exposure and HLA in healthy donors. Method: immunoSEQ multiplex PCR; TCRdb's copy keeps in-frame clones and lacks some. Of approximately 290,000 clones listed, about four fifths are singletons. Specimen: PBMCs. Receptor source: a girl aged 2-10 years in good health and CMV-seronegative. Both conserved end residues are part of each CDR3. The D gene is left open where the match is weak. A row's size may be missing; if present it is once, few, many or a size class.

TRBJ2-7,.,TRBV5-6,.,16,TGTGCCAGCAGCTTGGCCGGGCAGGGGCACTCCTACGAGCAGTACTTC,CASSLAGQGHSYEQYF
TRBJ2-5,.,TRBV19,.,12,TGTGCCAGTAGTCAGTACCAAGAGACCCAGTACTTC,CASSQYQETQYF
TRBJ2-1,.,TRBV18,.,14,TGTGCCAGCTCACCCCCGGCTGAAGGCAGGCAGCAGTTCTTC,CASSPPAEGRQQFF
TRBJ2-2,TRBD2,TRBV15,.,16,TGTGCCACCAGCAGAGATCGGAGCGGGGAGACCGGGGAGCTGTTTTTT,CATSRDRSGETGELFF
TRBJ1-5,TRBD1,TRBV28,.,15,TGTGCCAGCAGCTCTGGACAGGGCACCAATCAGCCCCAGCATTTT,CASSSGQGTNQPQHF
TRBJ1-3,.,TRBV7-7,few,13,TGTGCCAGCAGCACCGGACTGAGAAACACCATATATTTT,CASSTGLRNTIYF
TRBJ2-1,.,TRBV27,.,17,TGTGCCAGCAGTTTTAACCCTACTAGTGACGGTGTCAATGAGCAGTTCTTC,CASSFNPTSDGVNEQFF
TRBJ1-3,TRBD1,TRBV9,.,14,TGTGCCAGCAGCGTGCGACAGGGCAGAAACACCATATATTTT,CASSVRQGRNTIYF
TRBJ2-1,TRBD2,TRBV28,.,16,TGTGCCAGCAGTCCCCTGACTAGCGGGAACTCCCTTAAGCAGTTCTTC,CASSPLTSGNSLKQFF
TRBJ2-1,TRBD2,TRBV7-9,.,16,TGTGCCAGCAGCTCTCCCGGGACTAGCGGGAACAATGAGCAGTTCTTC,CASSSPGTSGNNEQFF
TRBJ1-4,.,TRBV19,.,13,TGTGCCAGTATCGGAGTCCAGCGCGGGAAACTGTTTTTT,CASIGVQRGKLFF
TRBJ2-7,.,TRBV7-9,.,13,TGTGCCGGCCAACGTACGGGGGTCCAAGAGCAGTACTTC,CAGQRTGVQEQYF
TRBJ2-1,.,TRBV11-2,.,16,TGTGCCAGCAGCTCCAATAACGACGGACTGAGGAATGAGCAGTTCTTC,CASSSNNDGLRNEQFF
TRBJ1-1,TRBD1,TRBV4-1,.,15,TGCGCCAGCAGCCAAGCCGGGACAGCGAACACTGAAGCTTTCTTT,CASSQAGTANTEAFF
TRBJ2-7,.,TRBV27,.,15,TGTGCCAGCAGTATCCAGCCCGCCGGGGTAGGCGAGCAGTACTTC,CASSIQPAGVGEQYF
TRBJ1-6,TRBD1,TRBV7-9,.,12,TGTGCCAGCCAGGGGGCCGGTTCACCCCTCCACTTT,CASQGAGSPLHF